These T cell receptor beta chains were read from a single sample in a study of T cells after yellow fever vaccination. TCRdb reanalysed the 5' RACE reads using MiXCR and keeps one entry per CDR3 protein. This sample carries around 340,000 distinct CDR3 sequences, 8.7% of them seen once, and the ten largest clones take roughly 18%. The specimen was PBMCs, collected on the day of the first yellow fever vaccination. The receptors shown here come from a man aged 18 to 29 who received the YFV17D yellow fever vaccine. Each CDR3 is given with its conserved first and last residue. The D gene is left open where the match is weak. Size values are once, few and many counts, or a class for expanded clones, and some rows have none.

DNA: TGCAGTGCTAGGACAGGGGGAGATCAGCCCCAGCATTTT
CDR3: CSARTGGDQPQHF
D: TRBD1
V: TRBV20-1
J: TRBJ1-5
size: many

DNA: TGCGCCAGCATGAGCGGCCAAGAGACCCAGTACTTC
CDR3: CASMSGQETQYF
D: NA
V: TRBV10-2
J: TRBJ2-5
size: NA

DNA: TGTGCCAGCTGGGACAGGGGAAAAAATGAAAAACTGTTTTTT
CDR3: CASWDRGKNEKLFF
D: TRBD1
V: TRBV12-3/TRBV12-4
J: TRBJ1-4
size: few

DNA: TGCAGTGCTAGGATTCCGGGACTAGGGCTGGGTGGCAAAAACATTCAGTACTTC
CDR3: CSARIPGLGLGGKNIQYF
D: TRBD2
V: TRBV20-1
J: TRBJ2-4
size: NA

DNA: TGTGCCAGCAGTGTCCCAGGGGAGAGGTCGTTGGACCAAGAGACCCAGTACTTC
CDR3: CASSVPGERSLDQETQYF
D: NA
V: TRBV6-2/TRBV6-3
J: TRBJ2-5
size: NA

DNA: TGCGCCAGCAGCCAAGAACTAGCGGGGGGCCCGACAGATACGCAGTATTTT
CDR3: CASSQELAGGPTDTQYF
D: TRBD2
V: TRBV4-3
J: TRBJ2-3
size: many

DNA: TGCAGCGTTGATGGACAGGGAATCATGGGGAACACTGAAGCTTTCTTT
CDR3: CSVDGQGIMGNTEAFF
D: TRBD1
V: TRBV29-1
J: TRBJ1-1
size: NA

DNA: TGTGCCAGCAGACCACTTTACTTGGGGGATACGCAGTATTTT
CDR3: CASRPLYLGDTQYF
D: NA
V: TRBV6-1
J: TRBJ2-3
size: many

DNA: TGTGCCAGCAGCAACGAGCGGCGGGTGAACGGGGATACGCAGTATTTT
CDR3: CASSNERRVNGDTQYF
D: NA
V: TRBV5-6
J: TRBJ2-3
size: many

DNA: TGTGCCACCAGTAATCCCCAGGGGCCGGGAGAGACCCAGTACTTC
CDR3: CATSNPQGPGETQYF
D: NA
V: TRBV24-1
J: TRBJ2-5
size: few

DNA: TGTGCCAGCAGCTGGTTAGCAACTAGCACAGATACGCAGTATTTT
CDR3: CASSWLATSTDTQYF
D: NA
V: TRBV7-9
J: TRBJ2-3
size: NA

DNA: TGTGCCATCAGTGATTCCCGGACAGGGGTCACTGAAGCTTTCTTT
CDR3: CAISDSRTGVTEAFF
D: TRBD1
V: TRBV10-3
J: TRBJ1-1
size: few

DNA: TGTGCCAGCAGTCCACCGGGACAGGGCACCAATGAGCAGTTCTTC
CDR3: CASSPPGQGTNEQFF
D: TRBD1
V: TRBV6-1
J: TRBJ2-1
size: few

DNA: TGTGCCAGCAGCCCGTTCCCTATCGCACAGCCCCAGCATTTT
CDR3: CASSPFPIAQPQHF
D: NA
V: TRBV7-8
J: TRBJ1-5
size: many

DNA: TGTGCCAGCAGCCCCGGGGGGGCGGGCTCCTACAATGAGCAGTTCTTC
CDR3: CASSPGGAGSYNEQFF
D: TRBD2
V: TRBV12-3/TRBV12-4
J: TRBJ2-1
size: many

DNA: TGTGCCAGCAGCCCTCCGGGGTATCGTGTTACCGGGGAGCTGTTTTTT
CDR3: CASSPPGYRVTGELFF
D: NA
V: TRBV6-2/TRBV6-3
J: TRBJ2-2
size: few

DNA: TGCGCCAGCAGCTTAGGGAGCACGAGCTCCTACAATGAGCAGTTCTTC
CDR3: CASSLGSTSSYNEQFF
D: NA
V: TRBV5-1
J: TRBJ2-1
size: NA

DNA: TGCAGCGTGCCCAGCGGCCTTAGGGGTGAGCAGTTCTTC
CDR3: CSVPSGLRGEQFF
D: NA
V: TRBV29-1
J: TRBJ2-1
size: few

DNA: TGTGCCAGCAGCTTAGATGTCTGGGGGCGAGTTTTAAAAGGCTACACCTTC
CDR3: CASSLDVWGRVLKGYTF
D: NA
V: TRBV7-9
J: TRBJ1-2
size: many

DNA: TGCGCCAGCAGCCCGGGACTAGCGGGGTGGACCGGGGAGCTGTTTTTT
CDR3: CASSPGLAGWTGELFF
D: TRBD2
V: TRBV5-1
J: TRBJ2-2
size: NA

DNA: TGTGCCAGCAGTGACCTGGGAAAAACTGAAGCTTTCTTT
CDR3: CASSDLGKTEAFF
D: NA
V: TRBV9
J: TRBJ1-1
size: NA

DNA: TGTGCCAGCTCAAAGGGGAGGGTTAACACTGAAGCTTTCTTT
CDR3: CASSKGRVNTEAFF
D: NA
V: TRBV28
J: TRBJ1-1
size: few

DNA: TGCGCCAGCAGCCCAGACCTCCGAATAGGCACTGAAGCTTTCTTT
CDR3: CASSPDLRIGTEAFF
D: NA
V: TRBV4-3
J: TRBJ1-1
size: NA

DNA: TGTGCCAGCAGGCCACCGGGACAGGATATAGATACGCAGTATTTT
CDR3: CASRPPGQDIDTQYF
D: NA
V: TRBV21-1
J: TRBJ2-3
size: few

DNA: TGTGCCAGCTCAGAAGGAGAAGACTATGGCTACACCTTC
CDR3: CASSEGEDYGYTF
D: NA
V: TRBV18
J: TRBJ1-2
size: NA

DNA: TGTGCCAGCAGCGTCGGACAGTCCTACGAGCAGTACTTC
CDR3: CASSVGQSYEQYF
D: NA
V: TRBV7-8
J: TRBJ2-7
size: few

DNA: TGTGCCAGCAGCAAAGGCCCAGGTATCAACTATGGCTCCACCTTC
CDR3: CASSKGPGINYGSTF
D: NA
V: TRBV21-1
J: TRBJ1-2
size: NA

DNA: TGCAGTGCTAGTGGAAGGATAGAGACCCAGTACTTC
CDR3: CSASGRIETQYF
D: NA
V: TRBV20-1
J: TRBJ2-5
size: few

DNA: TGTGCCAGCAGTCCTAGGGACAGCGGGGGGCGTACGCAGTATTTT
CDR3: CASSPRDSGGRTQYF
D: TRBD2
V: TRBV7-2
J: TRBJ2-3
size: many